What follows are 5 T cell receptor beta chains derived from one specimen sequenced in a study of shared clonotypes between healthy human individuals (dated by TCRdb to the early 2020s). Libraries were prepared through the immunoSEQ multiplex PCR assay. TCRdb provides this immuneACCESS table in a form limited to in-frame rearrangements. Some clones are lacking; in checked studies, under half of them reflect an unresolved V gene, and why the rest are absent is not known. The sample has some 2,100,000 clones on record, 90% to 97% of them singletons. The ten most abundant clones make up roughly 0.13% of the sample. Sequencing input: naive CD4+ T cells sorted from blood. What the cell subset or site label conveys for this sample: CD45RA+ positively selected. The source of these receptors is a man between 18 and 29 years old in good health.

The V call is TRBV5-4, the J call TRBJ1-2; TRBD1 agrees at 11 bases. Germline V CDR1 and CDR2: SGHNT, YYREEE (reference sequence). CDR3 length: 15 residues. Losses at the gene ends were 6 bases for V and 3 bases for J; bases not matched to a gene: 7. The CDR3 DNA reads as TGTGCCAGCACCAGGACAGGGGGCGGGTACTATGGCTACACCTTC. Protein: CASTRTGGGYYGYTF.

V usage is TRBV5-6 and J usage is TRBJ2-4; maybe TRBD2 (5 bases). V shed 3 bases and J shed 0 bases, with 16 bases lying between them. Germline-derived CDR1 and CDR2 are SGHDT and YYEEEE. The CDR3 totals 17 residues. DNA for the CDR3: TGTGCCAGCAGCTATGATGCTGTTGGACTAGCCAAAAACATTCAGTACTTC. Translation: CASSYDAVGLAKNIQYF.

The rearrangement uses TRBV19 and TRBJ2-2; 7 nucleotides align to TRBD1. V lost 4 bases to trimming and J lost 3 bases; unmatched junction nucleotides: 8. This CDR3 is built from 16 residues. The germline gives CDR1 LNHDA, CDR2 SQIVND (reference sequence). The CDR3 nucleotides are TGTGCCAGTAGTACAGGACAGGTCAAAGACACCGGGGAGCTGTTTTTT. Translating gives CASSTGQVKDTGELFF.

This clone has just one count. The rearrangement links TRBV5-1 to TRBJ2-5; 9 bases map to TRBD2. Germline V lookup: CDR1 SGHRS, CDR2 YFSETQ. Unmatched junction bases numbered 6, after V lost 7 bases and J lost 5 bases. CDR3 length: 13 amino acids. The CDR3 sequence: CASRAGGEETQYF. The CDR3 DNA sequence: TGCGCCAGCCGAGCGGGAGGAGAGGAGACCCAGTACTTC.

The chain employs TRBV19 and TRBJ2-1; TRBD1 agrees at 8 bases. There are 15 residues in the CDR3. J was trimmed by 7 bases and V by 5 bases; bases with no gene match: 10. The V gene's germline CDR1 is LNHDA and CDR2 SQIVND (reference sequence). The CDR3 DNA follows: TGTGCCAGTAGTTTGGGGCAGGGGGCTTGGAATGAGCAGTTCTTC. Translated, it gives CASSLGQGAWNEQFF.